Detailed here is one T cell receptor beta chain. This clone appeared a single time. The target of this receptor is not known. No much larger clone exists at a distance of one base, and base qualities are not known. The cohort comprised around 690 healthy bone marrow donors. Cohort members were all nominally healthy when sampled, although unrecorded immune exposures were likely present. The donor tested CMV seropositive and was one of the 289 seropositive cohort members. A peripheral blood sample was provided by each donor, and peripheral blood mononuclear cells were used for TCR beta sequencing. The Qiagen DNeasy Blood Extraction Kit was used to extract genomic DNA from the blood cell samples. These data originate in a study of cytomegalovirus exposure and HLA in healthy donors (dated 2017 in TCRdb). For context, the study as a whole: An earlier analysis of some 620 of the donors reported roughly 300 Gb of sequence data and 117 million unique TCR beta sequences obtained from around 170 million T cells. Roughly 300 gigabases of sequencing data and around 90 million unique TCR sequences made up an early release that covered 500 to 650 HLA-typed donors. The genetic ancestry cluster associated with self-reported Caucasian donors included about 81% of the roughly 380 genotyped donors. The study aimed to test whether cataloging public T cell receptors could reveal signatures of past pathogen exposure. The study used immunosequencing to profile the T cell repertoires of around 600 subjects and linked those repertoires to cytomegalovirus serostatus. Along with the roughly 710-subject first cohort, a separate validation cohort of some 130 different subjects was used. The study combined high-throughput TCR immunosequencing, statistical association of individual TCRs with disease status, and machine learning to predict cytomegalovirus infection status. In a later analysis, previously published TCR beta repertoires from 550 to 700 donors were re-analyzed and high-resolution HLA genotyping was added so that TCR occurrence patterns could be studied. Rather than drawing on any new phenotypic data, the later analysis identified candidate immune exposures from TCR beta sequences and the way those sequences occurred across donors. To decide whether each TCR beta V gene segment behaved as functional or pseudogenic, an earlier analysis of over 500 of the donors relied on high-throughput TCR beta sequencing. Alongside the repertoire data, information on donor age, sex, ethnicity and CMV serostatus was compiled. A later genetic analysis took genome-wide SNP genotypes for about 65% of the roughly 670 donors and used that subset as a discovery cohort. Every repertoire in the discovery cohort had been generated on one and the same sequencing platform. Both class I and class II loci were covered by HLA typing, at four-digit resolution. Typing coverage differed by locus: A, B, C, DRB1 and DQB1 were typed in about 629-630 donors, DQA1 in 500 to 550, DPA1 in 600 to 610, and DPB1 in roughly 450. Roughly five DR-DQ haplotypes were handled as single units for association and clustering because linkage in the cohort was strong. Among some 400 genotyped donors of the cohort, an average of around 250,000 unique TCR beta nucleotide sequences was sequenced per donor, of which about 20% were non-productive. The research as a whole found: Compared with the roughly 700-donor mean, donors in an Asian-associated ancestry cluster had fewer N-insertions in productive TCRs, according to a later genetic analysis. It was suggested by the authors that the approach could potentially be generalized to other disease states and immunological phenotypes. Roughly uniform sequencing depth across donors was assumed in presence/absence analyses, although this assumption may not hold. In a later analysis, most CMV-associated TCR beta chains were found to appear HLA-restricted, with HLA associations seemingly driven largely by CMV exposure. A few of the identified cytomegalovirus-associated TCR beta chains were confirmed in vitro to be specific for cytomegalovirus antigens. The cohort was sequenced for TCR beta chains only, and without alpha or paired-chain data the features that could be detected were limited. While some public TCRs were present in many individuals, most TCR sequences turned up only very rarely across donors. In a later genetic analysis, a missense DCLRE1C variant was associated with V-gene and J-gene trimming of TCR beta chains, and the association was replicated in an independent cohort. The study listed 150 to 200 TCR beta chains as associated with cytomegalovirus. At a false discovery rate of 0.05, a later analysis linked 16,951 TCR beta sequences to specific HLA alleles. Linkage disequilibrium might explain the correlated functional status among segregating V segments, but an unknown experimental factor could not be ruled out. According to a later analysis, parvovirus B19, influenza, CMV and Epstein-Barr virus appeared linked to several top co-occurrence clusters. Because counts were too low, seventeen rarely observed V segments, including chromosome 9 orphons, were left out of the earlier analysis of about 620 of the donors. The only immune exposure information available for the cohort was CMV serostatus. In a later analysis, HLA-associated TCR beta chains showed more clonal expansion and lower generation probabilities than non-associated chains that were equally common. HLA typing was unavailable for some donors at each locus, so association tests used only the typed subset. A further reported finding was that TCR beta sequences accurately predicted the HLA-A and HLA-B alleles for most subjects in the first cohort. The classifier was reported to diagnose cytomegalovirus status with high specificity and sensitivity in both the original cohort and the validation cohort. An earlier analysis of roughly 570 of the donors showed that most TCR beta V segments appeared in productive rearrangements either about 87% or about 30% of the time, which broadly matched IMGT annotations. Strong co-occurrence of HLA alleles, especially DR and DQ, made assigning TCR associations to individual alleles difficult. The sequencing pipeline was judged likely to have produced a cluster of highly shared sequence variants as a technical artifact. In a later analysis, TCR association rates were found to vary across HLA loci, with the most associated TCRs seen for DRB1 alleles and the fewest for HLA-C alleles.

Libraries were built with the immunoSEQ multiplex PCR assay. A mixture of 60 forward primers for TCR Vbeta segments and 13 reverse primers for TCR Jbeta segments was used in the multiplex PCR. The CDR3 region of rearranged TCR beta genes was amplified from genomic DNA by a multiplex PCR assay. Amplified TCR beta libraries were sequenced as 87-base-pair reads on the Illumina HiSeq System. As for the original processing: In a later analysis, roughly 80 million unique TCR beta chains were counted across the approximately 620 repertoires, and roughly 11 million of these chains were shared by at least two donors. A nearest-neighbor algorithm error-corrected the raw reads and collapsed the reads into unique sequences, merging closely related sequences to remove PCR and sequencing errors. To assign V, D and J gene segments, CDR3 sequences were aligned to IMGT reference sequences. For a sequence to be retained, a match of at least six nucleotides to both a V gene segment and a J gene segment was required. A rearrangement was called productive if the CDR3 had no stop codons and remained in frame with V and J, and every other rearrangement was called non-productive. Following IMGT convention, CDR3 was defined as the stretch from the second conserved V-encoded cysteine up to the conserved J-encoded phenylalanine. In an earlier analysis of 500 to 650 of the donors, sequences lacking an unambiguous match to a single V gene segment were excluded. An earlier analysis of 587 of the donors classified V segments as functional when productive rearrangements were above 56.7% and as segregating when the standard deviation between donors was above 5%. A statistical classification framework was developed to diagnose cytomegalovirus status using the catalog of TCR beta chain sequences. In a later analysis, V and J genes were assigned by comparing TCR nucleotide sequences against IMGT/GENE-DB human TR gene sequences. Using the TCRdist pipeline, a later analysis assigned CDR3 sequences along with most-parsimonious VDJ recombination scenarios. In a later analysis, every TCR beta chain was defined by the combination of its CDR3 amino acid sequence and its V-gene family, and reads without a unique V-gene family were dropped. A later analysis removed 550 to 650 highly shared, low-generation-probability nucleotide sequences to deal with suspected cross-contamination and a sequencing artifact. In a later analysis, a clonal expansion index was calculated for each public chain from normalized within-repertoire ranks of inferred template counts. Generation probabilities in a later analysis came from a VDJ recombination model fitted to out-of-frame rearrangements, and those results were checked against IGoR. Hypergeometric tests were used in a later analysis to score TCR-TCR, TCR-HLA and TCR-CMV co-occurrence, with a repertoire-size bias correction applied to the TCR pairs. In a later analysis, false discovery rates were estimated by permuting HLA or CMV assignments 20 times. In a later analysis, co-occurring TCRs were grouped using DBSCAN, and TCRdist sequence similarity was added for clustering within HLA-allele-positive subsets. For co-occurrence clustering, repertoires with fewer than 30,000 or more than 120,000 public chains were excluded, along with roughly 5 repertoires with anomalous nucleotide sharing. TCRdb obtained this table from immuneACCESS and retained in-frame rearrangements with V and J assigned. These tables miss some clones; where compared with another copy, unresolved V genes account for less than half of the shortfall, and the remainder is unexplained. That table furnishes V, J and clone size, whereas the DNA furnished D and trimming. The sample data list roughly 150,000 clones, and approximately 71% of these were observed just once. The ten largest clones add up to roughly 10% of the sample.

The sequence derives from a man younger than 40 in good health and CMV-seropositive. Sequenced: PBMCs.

The CDR3 protein: CASEKSGRAYNEQFF. The sequence in DNA is TGTGCCAGCGAGAAAAGCGGGAGGGCTTACAATGAGCAGTTCTTC. The V and J genes are TRBV14 and TRBJ2-1; TRBD2 aligns with 10 central bases. V is trimmed back by 8 bases and J by 4 bases, and the junction contains 8 bases that no gene match accounts for. CDR1 and CDR2, looked up from the germline V gene, are SGHDN and FVKESK. Spanning cysteine to phenylalanine, the CDR3 consists of 15 amino acids. The kept DNA is CDR3 alone, 45 bases in frame from the first base. Joined to the reference TRBV14 and TRBJ2-1 proteins, this CDR3 gives the full variable domain: EAGVTQFPSHSVIEKGQTVTLRCDPISGHDNLYWYRRVMGKEIKFLLHFVKESKQDESGMPNNRFLAERTGGTYSTLKVQPAELEDSGVYFCASEKSGRAYNEQFFGPGTRLTVL.